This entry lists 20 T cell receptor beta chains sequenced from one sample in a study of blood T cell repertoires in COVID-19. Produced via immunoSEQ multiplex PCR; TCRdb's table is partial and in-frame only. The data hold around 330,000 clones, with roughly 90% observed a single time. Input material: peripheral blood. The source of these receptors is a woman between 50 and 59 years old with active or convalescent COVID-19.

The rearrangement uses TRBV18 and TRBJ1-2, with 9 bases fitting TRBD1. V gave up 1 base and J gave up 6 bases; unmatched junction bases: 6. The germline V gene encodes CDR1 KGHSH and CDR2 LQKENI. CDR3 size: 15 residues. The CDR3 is CASSPQGQGPDGYTF. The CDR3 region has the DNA TGTGCCAGCTCACCACAGGGACAGGGCCCTGATGGCTACACCTTC.

CDR3 sequence reads: CASSLVSETQPQHF. CDR3 DNA sequence: TGTGCCAGCAGCTTAGTGTCGGAGACGCAGCCCCAGCATTTT. The V gene is TRBV7-8, the J gene TRBJ1-5; D not resolved. CDR3 length: 14 amino acids. Germline V CDR1 and CDR2: SGHVS, FQNEAQ. Trimming shortened V by 1 base and J by 7 bases, and 11 bases separated the two germline ends.

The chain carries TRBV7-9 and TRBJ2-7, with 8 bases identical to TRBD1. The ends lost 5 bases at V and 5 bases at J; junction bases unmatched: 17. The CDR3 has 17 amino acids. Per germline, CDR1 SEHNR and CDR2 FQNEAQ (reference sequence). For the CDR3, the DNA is TGTGCCAGCAGCCCGCGGCTTAGGGGGACAGGTGGTGACGAGCAGTACTTC. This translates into CASSPRLRGTGGDEQYF.

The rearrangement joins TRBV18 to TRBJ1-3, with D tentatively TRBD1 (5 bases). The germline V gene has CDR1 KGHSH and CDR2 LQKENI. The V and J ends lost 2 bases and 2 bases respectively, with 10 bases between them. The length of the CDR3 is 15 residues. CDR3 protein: CASSPSQETGNTIYF. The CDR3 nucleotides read TGTGCCAGCTCACCATCACAGGAAACTGGAAACACCATATATTTT.

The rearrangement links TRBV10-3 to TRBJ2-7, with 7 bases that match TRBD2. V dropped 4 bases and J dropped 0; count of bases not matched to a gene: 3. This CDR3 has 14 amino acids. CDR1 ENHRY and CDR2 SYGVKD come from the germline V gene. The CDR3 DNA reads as TGTGCCATCAGTGCGGGGGGTAGCTCCTACGAGCAGTACTTC. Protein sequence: CAISAGGSSYEQYF.

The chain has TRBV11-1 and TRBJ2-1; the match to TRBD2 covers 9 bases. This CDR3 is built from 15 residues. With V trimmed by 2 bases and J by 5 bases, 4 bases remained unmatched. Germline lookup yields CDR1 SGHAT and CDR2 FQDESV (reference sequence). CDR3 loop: CASSLRTSADNEQFF. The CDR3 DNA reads TGTGCCAGCAGCTTAAGGACTAGCGCTGACAATGAGCAGTTCTTC.

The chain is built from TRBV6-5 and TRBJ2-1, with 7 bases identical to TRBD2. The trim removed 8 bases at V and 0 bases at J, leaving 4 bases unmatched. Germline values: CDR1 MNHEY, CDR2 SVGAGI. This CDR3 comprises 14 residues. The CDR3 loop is CASERGFSYNEQFF. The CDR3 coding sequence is TGTGCCAGCGAGCGGGGTTTCTCCTACAATGAGCAGTTCTTC.

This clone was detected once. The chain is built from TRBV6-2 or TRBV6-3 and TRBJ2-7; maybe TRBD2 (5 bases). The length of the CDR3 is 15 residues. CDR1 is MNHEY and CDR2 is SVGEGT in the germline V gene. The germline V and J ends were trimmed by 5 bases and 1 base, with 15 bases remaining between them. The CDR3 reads CASSGYGRTSYEQYF. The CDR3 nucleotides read TGTGCCAGCAGTGGGTATGGCAGGACTTCCTACGAGCAGTACTTC.

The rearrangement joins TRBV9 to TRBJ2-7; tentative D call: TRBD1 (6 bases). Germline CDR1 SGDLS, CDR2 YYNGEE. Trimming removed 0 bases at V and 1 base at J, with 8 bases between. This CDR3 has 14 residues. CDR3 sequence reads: CASSVEGDSYEQYF. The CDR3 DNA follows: TGTGCCAGCAGCGTAGAGGGGGATTCCTACGAGCAGTACTTC.

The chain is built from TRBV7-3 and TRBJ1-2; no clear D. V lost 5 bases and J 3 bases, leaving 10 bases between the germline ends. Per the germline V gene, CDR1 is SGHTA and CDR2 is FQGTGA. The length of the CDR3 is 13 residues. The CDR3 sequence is CASSPEGDYGYTF. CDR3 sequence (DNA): TGTGCCAGCAGCCCTGAGGGTGACTATGGCTACACCTTC.

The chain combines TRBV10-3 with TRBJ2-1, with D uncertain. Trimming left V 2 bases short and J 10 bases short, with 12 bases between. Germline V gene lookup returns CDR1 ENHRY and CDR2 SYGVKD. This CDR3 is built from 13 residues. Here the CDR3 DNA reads TGTGCCATCAGTGAGCGGGTCAGCATAGAGCAGTTCTTC. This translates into CAISERVSIEQFF.

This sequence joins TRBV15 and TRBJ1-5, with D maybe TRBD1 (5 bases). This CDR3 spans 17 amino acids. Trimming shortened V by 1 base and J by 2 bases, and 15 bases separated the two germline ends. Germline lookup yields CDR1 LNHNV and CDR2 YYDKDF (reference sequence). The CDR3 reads CATSRGRGVKGNQPQHF. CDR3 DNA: TGTGCCACCAGCAGAGGCCGGGGGGTTAAAGGCAATCAGCCCCAGCATTTT.

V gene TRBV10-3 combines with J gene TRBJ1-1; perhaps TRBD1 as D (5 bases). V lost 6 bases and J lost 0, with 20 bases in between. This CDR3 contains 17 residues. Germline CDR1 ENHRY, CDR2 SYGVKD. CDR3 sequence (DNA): TGTGCCATCAGCGCCACCTCCCGGGGGAGTCTGAACACTGAAGCTTTCTTT. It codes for CAISATSRGSLNTEAFF.

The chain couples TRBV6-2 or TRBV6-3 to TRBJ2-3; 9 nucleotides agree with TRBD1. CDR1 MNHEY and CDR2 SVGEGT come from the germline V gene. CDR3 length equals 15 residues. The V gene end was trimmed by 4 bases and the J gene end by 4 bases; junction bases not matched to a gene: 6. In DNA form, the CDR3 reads TGTGCCAGCAGTTCCATTGACAGGGGGGCAGATACGCAGTATTTT. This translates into CASSSIDRGADTQYF.

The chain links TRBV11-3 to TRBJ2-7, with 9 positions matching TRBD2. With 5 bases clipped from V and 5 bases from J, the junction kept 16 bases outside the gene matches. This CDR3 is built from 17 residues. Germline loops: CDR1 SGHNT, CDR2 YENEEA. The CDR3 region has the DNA TGTGCCAGCAGCCCCCGGGGTAGCGGGAGCTCTTTGGACGAGCAGTACTTC. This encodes CASSPRGSGSSLDEQYF.

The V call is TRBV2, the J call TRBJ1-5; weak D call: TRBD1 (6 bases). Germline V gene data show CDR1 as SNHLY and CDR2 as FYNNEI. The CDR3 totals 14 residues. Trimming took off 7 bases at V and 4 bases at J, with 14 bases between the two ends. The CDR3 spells CASTLGQGNQPQHF. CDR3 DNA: TGTGCCAGCACCCTGGGGCAGGGGAATCAGCCCCAGCATTTT.

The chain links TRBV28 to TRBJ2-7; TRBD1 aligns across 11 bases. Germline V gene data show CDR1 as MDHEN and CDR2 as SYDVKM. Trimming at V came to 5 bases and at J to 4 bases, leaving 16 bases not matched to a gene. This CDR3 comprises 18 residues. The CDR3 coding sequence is TGTGCCAGCAGTCCTAGGGGACAGGGGGTTCTTAGTGGGTACGAGCAGTACTTC. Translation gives CASSPRGQGVLSGYEQYF.

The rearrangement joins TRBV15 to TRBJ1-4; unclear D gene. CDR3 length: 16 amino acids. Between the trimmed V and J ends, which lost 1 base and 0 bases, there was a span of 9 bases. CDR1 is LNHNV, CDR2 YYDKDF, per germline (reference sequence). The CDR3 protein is CATSRVLAPTNEKLFF. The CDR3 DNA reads TGTGCCACCAGCAGAGTCTTAGCACCAACTAATGAAAAACTGTTTTTT.

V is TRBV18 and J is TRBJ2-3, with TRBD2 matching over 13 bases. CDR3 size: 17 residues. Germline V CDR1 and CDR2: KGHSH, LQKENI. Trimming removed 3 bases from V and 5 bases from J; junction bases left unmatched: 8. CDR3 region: CASSPTGTSGKGDTQYF. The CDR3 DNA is TGTGCCAGCTCACCCACCGGGACTAGCGGGAAGGGAGATACGCAGTATTTT.

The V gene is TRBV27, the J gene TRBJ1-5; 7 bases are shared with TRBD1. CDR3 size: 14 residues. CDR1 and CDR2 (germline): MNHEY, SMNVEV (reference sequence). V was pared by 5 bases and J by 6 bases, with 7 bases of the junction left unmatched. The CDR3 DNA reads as TGTGCCAGCAGTGCCGGGACAGAGGGTCAGCCCCAGCATTTT. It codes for CASSAGTEGQPQHF.